The 27 T cell receptor beta chains given below trace back to one sample, sequenced in a study of T cell responses to AZD1222 COVID-19 vaccine. TCRdb's table, derived via immunoSEQ multiplex PCR, lists solely in-frame clones and lacks some. This sample has 40,000 to 55,000 clones; 70% to 90% occur once, and the top ten carry roughly 1.1%. Material: peripheral blood, obtained 28 days after the second AZD1222 dose. The receptors here all came from an adult who received the AZD1222 COVID-19 vaccine.

This sequence joins TRBV11-1 and TRBJ2-1; the D gene could be TRBD1 or TRBD2 (6 bases each). The CDR3 extends over 16 amino acids. Trimming took 5 bases from V and 9 from J, leaving 23 bases between them. Germline values: CDR1 SGHAT, CDR2 FQDESV (reference sequence). The CDR3 loop reads CASSMGSGGGTIEQFF. CDR3 coding DNA: TGTGCCAGCAGCATGGGCAGCGGAGGGGGTACAATTGAGCAGTTCTTC.

This clone came up a few times. The chain is built from TRBV7-2 and TRBJ2-7; no reliable D call. V lost 4 bases, J lost 3 bases, and 13 bases lay in between. CDR1 is SGHTA, CDR2 FQGNSA, per germline. The CDR3 has 14 amino acids. CDR3 in DNA: TGTGCCAGCAGCTCACCCGGAGTGATCTACGAGCAGTACTTC. This encodes CASSSPGVIYEQYF.

J is TRBJ1-1 and V is TRBV6-1; D is uncertain. The CDR3 is 13 amino acids. V shed 7 bases and J shed 0 bases, with 9 bases lying between them. Germline loops: CDR1 MNHNS, CDR2 SASEGT. DNA for the CDR3: TGTGCCAGCACCGGACGGATGAACACTGAAGCTTTCTTT. Residues: CASTGRMNTEAFF.

The rearrangement uses TRBV12-2 and TRBJ2-7; the D call in the table, TRBD2, was not verified against the DNA. TRBV12-2 is noted as a pseudogene. The CDR3 loop spans 15 amino acids. CDR3 amino acids: CASRFEGNASYEQYF. CDR3 bases: TGTGCAAGTCGCTTTGAGGGTAACGCGTCCTACGAGCAGTACTTC.

This chain connects TRBV20-1 to TRBJ2-1, with 10 nucleotides matching TRBD1. In germline, CDR1 is DFQATT, CDR2 SNEGSKA (reference sequence). This CDR3 region has 15 residues. Trimming at V came to 3 bases and at J to 9 bases, leaving 11 bases not matched to a gene. CDR3 nucleotides: TGCAGTGCTAGTCCCCGGGACAGGGGATGGGTTGAGCAGTTCTTC. It translates to CSASPRDRGWVEQFF.

The chain employs TRBV2 and TRBJ1-1; 7 bases map to TRBD1. Germline V CDR1 and CDR2: SNHLY, FYNNEI. V shed 6 bases and J 5 bases; nucleotides not matched to a gene: 6. The CDR3 is 13 amino acids. The CDR3 protein is CASSGDSPTEAFF. The CDR3, as DNA: TGTGCCAGCAGCGGGGACAGCCCGACTGAAGCTTTCTTT.

V and J are TRBV6-5 and TRBJ2-4; D is uncertain. Trimming removed 5 bases at V and 0 bases at J, with 11 bases between. The CDR3 is made up of 15 amino acids. Germline loops: CDR1 MNHEY, CDR2 SVGAGI. The chain's CDR3 is CASSPGPLAKNIQYF. In nucleotides, the CDR3 is TGTGCCAGCAGTCCGGGTCCACTAGCCAAAAACATTCAGTACTTC.

V and J are TRBV2 and TRBJ1-1; unclear D gene. The V end was cut by 9 bases, the J end by 2 bases, with 7 bases between. Germline loops: CDR1 SNHLY, CDR2 FYNNEI. This CDR3 is 11 amino acids long. DNA for the CDR3: TGTGCCAGAGTTTCAAACACTGAAGCTTTCTTT. Translating gives CARVSNTEAFF.

V and J are TRBV12-3 or TRBV12-4 and TRBJ1-6, with a weak D call TRBD1 (5 bases). The CDR3 is made up of 13 amino acids. Trimming removed 6 bases from V and 3 bases from J, with 6 bases in between. For the CDR3, the DNA is TGTGCCAGCAGGACAGTCTATAATTCACCCCTCCACTTT. It yields the protein CASRTVYNSPLHF.

The J gene is TRBJ1-5, the V gene TRBV6-5; D unresolved. The CDR3 runs 14 residues. Germline CDR1 is MNHEY and CDR2 is SVGAGI. V was shortened by 5 bases and J by 7 bases, with 15 bases between the two germline ends. CDR3 residues: CASSLDPGGQPQHF. In DNA, the CDR3 is TGTGCCAGCAGTCTGGACCCCGGAGGACAGCCCCAGCATTTT.

The J gene is TRBJ2-7, the V gene TRBV27; D uncertain. The germline gives CDR1 MNHEY, CDR2 SMNVEV (reference sequence). This CDR3 region has 14 residues. The V gene lost 8 bases and the J gene lost 3 bases, with 17 bases spanning the gap. CDR3 coding DNA: TGTGCCAGCTCCCCCCTGGGATCTAACTACGAGCAGTACTTC. Its protein is CASSPLGSNYEQYF.

V and J are TRBV2 and TRBJ1-2; the D gene is possibly TRBD1 (6 bases). Trimming stripped 6 bases from V and 8 bases from J, with 19 bases between. Looked up from germline, CDR1 is SNHLY and CDR2 is FYNNEI. The length of the CDR3 is 14 residues. CDR3 nucleotide sequence: TGTGCCAGCAGCGGGACACTCCTCCTAGGGGGCTACACCTTC. Translation: CASSGTLLLGGYTF.

The chain carries TRBV5-1 and TRBJ2-3; possible D gene TRBD1, 5 bases. Trimming removed 0 bases at V and 6 bases at J, with 11 bases between. The CDR3 extends over 14 amino acids. Germline lookup yields CDR1 SGHRS and CDR2 YFSETQ. The CDR3 protein is CASSLGQRGDTQYF. The CDR3 coding sequence is TGCGCCAGCAGCTTGGGACAGCGAGGCGATACGCAGTATTTT. Variable domain in full (rest from reference TRBV5-1 and TRBJ2-3): KAGVTQTPRYLIKTRGQQVTLSCSPISGHRSVSWYQQTPGQGLQFLFEYFSETQRNKGNFPGRFSGRQFSNSRSEMNVSTLELGDSALYLCASSLGQRGDTQYFGPGTRLTVL.

The chain carries TRBV6-6 and TRBJ2-7; 9 bases are a match to TRBD2. CDR1 and CDR2 (germline): MNHNY, SVGAGI (reference sequence). The CDR3 spans 16 residues. The trim removed 2 bases at V and 2 bases at J, leaving 7 bases unmatched. CDR3 DNA: TGTGCCAGCAGTTACCCGACTAGCGGAGCCCCCTACGAGCAGTACTTC. Amino acid sequence: CASSYPTSGAPYEQYF.

The rearrangement links TRBV5-8 to TRBJ2-5; 14 bases are a match to TRBD2. The V segment lost 5 bases and the J segment 4 bases; nucleotides outside the gene matches: 4. Germline assignment: CDR1 SGHTS and CDR2 YDEGEE. The CDR3 loop spans 15 amino acids. The CDR3 protein is CASRKGLAGVETQYF. CDR3 in DNA: TGTGCCAGCAGGAAGGGACTAGCGGGAGTAGAGACCCAGTACTTC.

The V gene is TRBV21-1, the J gene TRBJ1-4. TRBV21-1 is tagged as a pseudogene. The CDR3 sequence is 15 residues long. The CDR3 bases are TGTGCCAGCAGCAAACGTCGCCCTACAACTGAAAAACTGTTTTTT. Protein sequence: CASSKRRPTTEKLFF.

This sequence joins TRBV9 and TRBJ1-6; D remains ambiguous. Germline CDR1 reads SGDLS; CDR2 reads YYNGEE. Trimming pared 0 bases from V and 14 bases from J, leaving 9 bases between. There are 12 residues in the CDR3. CDR3 residues: CASSVDAGTLHF. CDR3 in DNA: TGTGCCAGCAGCGTAGACGCGGGGACCCTCCACTTT.

The CDR3: CASSFTGDYEQYF. In DNA form, the CDR3 reads TGTGCCAGCAGCTTCACAGGGGACTACGAGCAGTACTTC. The chain recombines TRBV5-5 with TRBJ2-7; the match to TRBD1 covers 7 bases. V lost 2 bases to trimming and J lost 3 bases; unmatched junction nucleotides: 2. This CDR3 has 13 amino acids. Germline V lookup: CDR1 SGHKS, CDR2 YYEKEE (reference sequence).

The genes are TRBV5-1 and TRBJ1-6, with D hard to call. Trimming took off 2 bases at V and 10 bases at J, with 16 bases between the two ends. Per germline, CDR1 SGHRS and CDR2 YFSETQ. The CDR3 extends over 15 amino acids. The CDR3, as DNA: TGCGCCAGCAGCTTTGACGGGGTCGGGCTATCACCCCTCCACTTT. Encoded protein: CASSFDGVGLSPLHF.

The DNA of the CDR3 is TGTGCCAGTACAAGGACAGCTCAACGAGGCAATCAGCCCCAGCATTTT. This encodes CASTRTAQRGNQPQHF. The chain joins TRBV19 to TRBJ1-5, with a possible D match to TRBD1 (6 bases). The CDR3 covers 16 residues. Germline CDR1 reads LNHDA; CDR2 reads SQIVND (reference sequence). The V and J ends lost 7 bases and 2 bases respectively, with 18 bases between them.

The chain combines TRBV4-1 with TRBJ2-1; D is possibly TRBD1 (6 bases). There are 14 residues in the CDR3. V was clipped by 0 bases and J by 7 bases, with 10 bases between them. Per the germline V gene, CDR1 is MGHRA and CDR2 is YSYEKL. The CDR3 is CASSQEGALNEQFF. Written as DNA, the CDR3 is TGCGCCAGCAGCCAAGAGGGGGCTTTAAATGAGCAGTTCTTC.

This chain joins TRBV10-3 and TRBJ2-5, with 11 bases lining up with TRBD1. The germline V gene encodes CDR1 ENHRY and CDR2 SYGVKD. Unmatched junction bases numbered 3, after V lost 6 bases and J lost 3 bases. This CDR3 contains 14 residues. The CDR3: CAIRGTGGEETQYF. The CDR3 DNA reads as TGTGCCATCAGAGGGACAGGGGGGGAAGAGACCCAGTACTTC.

The V and J genes are TRBV28 and TRBJ1-2; no clear D. Germline lookup yields CDR1 MDHEN and CDR2 SYDVKM. The V end was cut by 6 bases, the J end by 8 bases, with 19 bases between. This CDR3 region has 14 residues. The CDR3 here is CASRGRSRAEGYTF. In DNA, the CDR3 is TGTGCCAGCAGGGGCCGGAGTAGGGCAGAGGGCTACACCTTC.

This rearrangement joins TRBV6-5 to TRBJ2-7; 8 nucleotides match TRBD1. CDR3 length equals 16 residues. From germline, CDR1 is MNHEY and CDR2 SVGAGI. The J segment lost 1 base and the V segment lost 4 bases, leaving 9 bases of the junction unmatched. In nucleotides, the CDR3 is TGTGCCAGCAGTTCCCAGGGGGCTTATAAGTCCTACGAGCAGTACTTC. Translating gives CASSSQGAYKSYEQYF.

There are a few counts of this clone. The chain recombines TRBV6-4 with TRBJ1-1; the D is unclear. Trimming stripped 6 bases from V and 1 base from J, with 9 bases between. This CDR3 region has 13 residues. Looked up from germline, CDR1 is MRHNA and CDR2 is SNTAGT. This CDR3 reads CASSRHGNTEAFF. The CDR3 coding sequence is TGTGCCAGCAGCCGACATGGGAACACTGAAGCTTTCTTT.

The J gene is TRBJ2-4, the V gene TRBV7-2; a possible D gene is TRBD1 (6 bases). CDR3 size: 14 residues. Trimming stripped 4 bases from V and 8 bases from J, with 15 bases between. CDR1 and CDR2 from the germline V gene are SGHTA and FQGNSA. This CDR3 reads CASSSQGIHDIQYF. CDR3 DNA sequence: TGTGCCAGCAGCTCCCAGGGGATCCATGACATTCAGTACTTC.

The genes are TRBV3-1 (or the pseudogene TRBV3-2) and TRBJ1-2; 9 positions match TRBD1. Germline V gives CDR1 LGHDT, CDR2 YNNKEL (reference sequence). The CDR3 runs to 14 residues. V was clipped by 4 bases and J by 5 bases; unmatched bases: 5. CDR3: CASSPDRGGYGYTF. In nucleotides, the CDR3 is TGTGCCAGCAGCCCGGACAGGGGTGGGTATGGCTACACCTTC.